This T cell receptor beta chain was captured in a study of cytomegalovirus exposure and HLA in healthy donors (dated by TCRdb to between 2016 and 2019). Concerning the study at large: According to an earlier analysis of several hundred of the donors, about 179 million T cells yielded 100 million or so unique TCR beta sequences and about 300 Gb of sequence data. HLA typing included class I and class II loci at four-digit resolution. About five DR-DQ haplotypes were treated as single units for association and clustering because of strong linkage in the cohort. The study combined high-throughput TCR immunosequencing, statistical association of individual TCRs with disease status, and machine learning to predict cytomegalovirus infection status. The study was designed to test whether signatures of past pathogen exposure could be identified by cataloging public T cell receptors. Among some 400 genotyped donors of the cohort, an average of around 250,000 unique TCR beta nucleotide sequences was sequenced per donor, of which about 19% were non-productive. To study patterns of TCR occurrence, a later analysis re-analyzed previously published TCR beta repertoires from 500 to 850 donors and added high-resolution HLA genotyping. Rather than drawing on any new phenotypic data, the later analysis identified candidate immune exposures from TCR beta sequences and the way those sequences occurred across donors. To decide whether each TCR beta V gene segment behaved as functional or pseudogenic, an earlier analysis of 587 of the donors relied on high-throughput TCR beta sequencing. All discovery cohort repertoires had been generated on a single sequencing platform. Besides the first cohort of hundreds of subjects, a separate validation cohort made up of 95 to 150 different subjects was used. Typing coverage varied by locus: about 620-630 donors for A, B, C, DRB1 and DQB1; more than 500 for DQA1; approximately 610 for DPA1; 450 to 480 for DPB1. Donor age, sex, ethnicity and CMV serostatus were compiled together with the repertoire data. An early release that covered about 640 HLA-typed donors contained about 290 gigabases of sequencing data and about 84 million unique TCR sequences. The study used immunosequencing to profile the T cell repertoires of 666 subjects and linked those repertoires to cytomegalovirus serostatus. Genome-wide SNP genotypes for about 65% of the roughly 700 donors were used in a later genetic analysis, which treated that subset as a discovery cohort. Of the approximately 400 genotyped donors, roughly 85% fell in the genetic ancestry cluster associated with self-reported Caucasian donors.

The cohort comprised 550 to 700 healthy bone marrow donors. Cohort members were all nominally healthy when sampled, although unrecorded immune exposures were likely present. The donor tested CMV seropositive and was one of the 289 seropositive cohort members. A peripheral blood sample was collected from each donor, and TCR beta sequencing was performed on peripheral blood mononuclear cells. Genomic DNA extraction from the blood cell samples was performed with the Qiagen DNeasy Blood Extraction Kit. Regarding this clone: This receptor's antigen is unknown. The sample holds no much larger clone one base away, and base qualities are not on file.

The library was built by means of the immunoSEQ multiplex PCR assay. For the multiplex PCR, a mixture combining 60 forward primers for TCR Vbeta segments and 13 reverse primers for TCR Jbeta segments was used. A multiplex PCR assay on genomic DNA amplified the CDR3 region of rearranged TCR beta genes. On the Illumina HiSeq System, the amplified TCR beta libraries were sequenced as 87-base-pair reads. The published analysis was carried out like this. In a later analysis, roughly 80 million unique TCR beta chains were counted across the roughly 610 repertoires, and around 11 million of these chains were shared by at least two donors. Raw reads were error-corrected and collapsed into unique sequences by a nearest-neighbor algorithm in which closely related sequences were merged to remove PCR and sequencing errors. To assign V, D and J gene segments, CDR3 sequences were aligned to IMGT reference sequences. For a sequence to be retained, a match of at least six nucleotides was required to both a V gene segment and a J gene segment. Rearrangements were called productive when the CDR3 lacked stop codons and stayed in frame with V and J; all others were non-productive. Following IMGT convention, CDR3 was defined as the stretch from the second conserved V-encoded cysteine to the conserved J-encoded phenylalanine. The earlier analysis of approximately 590 of the donors excluded any sequence lacking an unambiguous match to a single V gene segment. In an earlier analysis of some 590 of the donors, V segments were called functional above 56.7% productive rearrangements and were called segregating when the between-donor standard deviation exceeded 5%. A statistical classification framework was built to diagnose cytomegalovirus status from the catalog of TCR beta chain sequences. In a later analysis, V and J genes were assigned by comparing TCR nucleotide sequences against IMGT/GENE-DB human TR gene sequences. The TCRdist pipeline was used in a later analysis to assign CDR3 sequences and most-parsimonious VDJ recombination scenarios. In a later analysis, each TCR beta chain was defined by its CDR3 amino acid sequence together with its V-gene family, and reads lacking a unique V-gene family were excluded. In a later analysis, 500 to 700 highly shared, low-generation-probability nucleotide sequences were removed to address suspected cross-contamination and a sequencing artifact. In a later analysis, a clonal expansion index for each public chain was calculated from normalized within-repertoire ranks of inferred template counts. In a later analysis, generation probabilities were computed using a VDJ recombination model fitted to out-of-frame rearrangements, and the results were checked against IGoR. In a later analysis, TCR-TCR, TCR-HLA and TCR-CMV co-occurrence was scored with hypergeometric tests, and a repertoire-size bias correction was applied to TCR pairs. A later analysis estimated false discovery rates by permuting HLA or CMV assignments 20 times. In a later analysis, co-occurring TCRs were grouped using DBSCAN, with TCRdist sequence similarity added in when clustering inside HLA-allele-positive subsets. Repertoires with fewer than 30,000 or more than 120,000 public chains were left out of co-occurrence clustering, as were about five repertoires with anomalous nucleotide sharing. As stored in TCRdb, this immuneACCESS dataset retains in-frame rearrangements with V and J assigned. A fraction of the clones does not appear; measured against another copy, unresolved V genes explain less than half of the discrepancy, and the remainder lacks a known reason. From that table come the V and J calls and clone size; the DNA was used to work out D and trimming. This sample lists some 190,000 clones; about 84% were detected once. Roughly 15% of the sample comes from the top ten.

V and J lose 5 bases and 3 bases, and a span of 13 bases separates them. The CDR1 and CDR2 encoded by the germline V gene are SGHAT and FQNNGV. From the cysteine up to the phenylalanine, the CDR3 has a length of 14 residues. The entry retains the CDR3 DNA only, 42 bases that are in frame from base 1. Results the study describes overall, beyond this receptor: The authors suggested that the approach could potentially be generalized to other disease states and immunological phenotypes. Roughly uniform sequencing depth across donors was assumed in presence/absence analyses, although this assumption may not hold. Because counts were too low, roughly 16 rarely observed V segments, including chromosome 9 orphons, were left out of the earlier analysis of 587 of the donors. A further reported finding was that TCR beta sequences accurately predicted the HLA-A and HLA-B alleles for most subjects in the first cohort. Most TCR sequences were seen in very few donors, while some public TCRs were found in many individuals. A group of highly shared sequence variants was considered likely to be a technical artifact of the sequencing pipeline. Because HLA typing was unavailable for some donors at each locus, only the typed subset was used in association tests. The only immune exposure information available for the cohort was CMV serostatus. Several of the top co-occurrence clusters appeared to be linked to parvovirus B19, influenza, CMV and Epstein-Barr virus, according to a later analysis. An earlier analysis of approximately 530 of the donors showed that most TCR beta V segments appeared in productive rearrangements either about 87% or about 30% of the time, which broadly matched IMGT annotations. Most CMV-associated TCR beta chains appeared to be HLA-restricted in a later analysis, and the HLA associations seemed to be driven largely by CMV exposure. Correlated functional status among segregating V segments might be attributable to linkage disequilibrium, but an unknown experimental factor could not be ruled out. The classifier was reported to diagnose cytomegalovirus status with high specificity and sensitivity in both the original and validation cohorts. Some IMGT-functional V segments, including TRBV6-2 and TRBV6-3, could not be distinguished by the 87-base-pair reads and were therefore excluded. In a later analysis, the rate of TCR association differed among HLA loci, with DRB1 alleles having the most associated TCRs and HLA-C alleles having the fewest. In this cohort, only TCR beta chains were sequenced, and detectable features were limited by the absence of alpha or paired-chain data. A few of the identified cytomegalovirus-associated TCR beta chains were confirmed in vitro to be specific for cytomegalovirus antigens. A later analysis found that HLA-associated TCR beta chains were more clonally expanded and had lower generation probabilities than equally common non-associated chains. When HLA alleles, especially DR and DQ, strongly co-occurred, TCR associations were difficult to assign to individual alleles. A later genetic analysis reported fewer N-insertions in productive TCRs among donors in an Asian-associated ancestry cluster than the roughly 720-donor mean. In a later genetic analysis, a missense DCLRE1C variant was associated with V-gene and J-gene trimming of TCR beta chains, and the association was replicated in an independent cohort. A later analysis associated 15,000 to 20,000 TCR beta sequences with specific HLA alleles at a false discovery rate of 0.05. In the study, 150 to 200 TCR beta chains were listed as associated with cytomegalovirus.

The TCR was taken from a woman in her twenties or thirties in good health and CMV-seropositive. What was sequenced was PBMCs. The chain is assembled from TRBV11-2 and TRBJ1-1; perhaps TRBD1 is the D gene, with 5 bases matching. The CDR3 is CASSLSTVYTEAFF. The DNA sequence is TGTGCCAGCAGCCTATCGACAGTTTACACTGAAGCTTTCTTT.